This TCR beta chain came from a study of blood T cells in healthy people across ages. Samples had at least 7 million PBMCs isolated from them. Germline CDR1 reads DFQATT; CDR2 reads SNEGSKA (reference sequence). V was pared by 5 bases and J by 8 bases, with 10 bases of the junction left unmatched. The CDR3 has 13 amino acids. Study-wide points: It was held that the diversity estimates obtained from one million T cells were underestimates.

With a J-beta primer mix and a sample-barcoded 5' primer, a second PCR ran roughly 6 to 11 cycles. Each CDR3 protein is one row after TCRdb ran MiXCR on the 5' RACE reads. The sample comprises about 800,000 distinct CDR3 sequences, roughly 50% of which are singletons, and over 20% rests with the top ten. Comments on this clonotype: Its target is not known.

This rearrangement joins TRBV20-1 to TRBJ2-3, with 7 bases matching TRBD1. The sequenced material came from blood. The receptor comes from a man aged 25 to 40 in good health. CDR3 loop: CSAPGPAGGTQYF. The CDR3 DNA is TGCAGTGCTCCAGGGCCTGCAGGGGGTACGCAGTATTTT.